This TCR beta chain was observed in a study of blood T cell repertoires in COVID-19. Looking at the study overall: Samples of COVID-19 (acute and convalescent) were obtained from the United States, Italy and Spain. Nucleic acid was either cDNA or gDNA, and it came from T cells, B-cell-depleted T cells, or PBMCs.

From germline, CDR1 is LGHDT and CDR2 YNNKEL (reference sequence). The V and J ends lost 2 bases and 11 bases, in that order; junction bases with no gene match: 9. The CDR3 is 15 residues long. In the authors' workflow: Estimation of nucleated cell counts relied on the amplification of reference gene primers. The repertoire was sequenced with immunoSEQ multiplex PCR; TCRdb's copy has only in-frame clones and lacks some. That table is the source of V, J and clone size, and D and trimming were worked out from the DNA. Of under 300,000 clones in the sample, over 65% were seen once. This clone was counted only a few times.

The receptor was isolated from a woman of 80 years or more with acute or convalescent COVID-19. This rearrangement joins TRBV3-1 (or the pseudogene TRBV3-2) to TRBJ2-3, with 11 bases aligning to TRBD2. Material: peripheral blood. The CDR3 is CASSQTTASGGRQYF. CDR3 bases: TGTGCCAGCAGCCAAACGACGGCTAGCGGGGGGAGGCAGTATTTT.